Following are 12 T cell receptor beta chains from one sample sequenced in a study of T cell clonotyping in hematopoietic cell transplantation. The time point denotes: recipient sample about 28 days before transplant, after cytoreduction. Clones were sequenced by immunoSEQ multiplex PCR, and TCRdb holds only the in-frame ones, with some missing. The table records 20,000 to 25,000 clones, roughly 90% of them present only once. The sample here was peripheral blood mononuclear cells, taken before stem cell transplant. The receptors derive from a young man with biphenotypic leukemia. Some clones in this sample may be carry-over from other donors' samples.

This rearrangement joins TRBV5-1 to TRBJ2-3, with D unclear. The CDR3 length is 13 residues. In germline, CDR1 is SGHRS, CDR2 YFSETQ. V was pared by 0 bases and J by 3 bases, with 5 bases between. DNA for the CDR3: TGCGCCAGCAGCTTGGAGCTGACAGATACGCAGTATTTT. It is translated as CASSLELTDTQYF. The full variable domain, in which reference TRBV5-1 and TRBJ2-3 provide the parts outside the CDR3, is KAGVTQTPRYLIKTRGQQVTLSCSPISGHRSVSWYQQTPGQGLQFLFEYFSETQRNKGNFPGRFSGRQFSNSRSEMNVSTLELGDSALYLCASSLELTDTQYFGPGTRLTVL.

The V gene is TRBV20-1, the J gene TRBJ1-1, with D perhaps TRBD1 (5 bases). CDR1 and CDR2 (germline): DFQATT, SNEGSKA (reference sequence). Trimming removed 7 bases at V and 3 bases at J, with 9 bases between. The CDR3 covers 11 residues. The CDR3 nucleotides read TGCAGTGTTTTAGGGGACACTGAAGCTTTCTTT. Translation gives CSVLGDTEAFF.

V is TRBV10-3 and J is TRBJ2-1; D unclear. The CDR3 is made up of 12 amino acids. With 2 bases removed from V and 2 bases from J, the gap between germline ends came to 1 base. Germline-derived CDR1 and CDR2 are ENHRY and SYGVKD. The CDR3, as DNA: TGTGCCATCAGTGAGCCCTACAATGAGCAGTTCTTC. Amino acids: CAISEPYNEQFF.

The chain couples TRBV10-3 to TRBJ2-7; 9 positions match TRBD1. Unmatched junction bases numbered 12, after V lost 11 bases and J lost 4 bases. The CDR3 sequence is 14 residues long. Per germline, CDR1 ENHRY and CDR2 SYGVKD. CDR3 DNA sequence: TGTGCCTCTAAACCGGGACAGGGTGCGTACGAGCAGTACTTC. The encoded protein is CASKPGQGAYEQYF.

This clone has a single count. The rearrangement joins TRBV30 to TRBJ1-3; possibly TRBD1 for D (5 bases). Trimming shortened V by 5 bases and J by 2 bases, and 10 bases separated the two germline ends. Germline lookup yields CDR1 GTSNPN and CDR2 SVGIG (reference sequence). CDR3 length: 13 amino acids. This chain's CDR3 is CAWARGTGNTIYF. The CDR3 DNA reads TGTGCCTGGGCGAGGGGCACTGGAAACACCATATATTTT.

This rearrangement joins TRBV11-2 to TRBJ2-7, with D uncertain. The CDR3 consists of 11 residues. CDR1 is SGHAT, CDR2 FQNNGV, per germline. Trimming left V 3 bases short and J 4 bases short, with 4 bases between. CDR3: CASSFPYEQYF. The CDR3 coding sequence is TGTGCCAGCAGCTTCCCGTACGAGCAGTACTTC.

This sequence joins TRBV6-5 and TRBJ1-1; 8 bases agree with TRBD1. V shed 1 base, J shed 11 bases, and the junction held 6 bases outside the gene matches. The CDR3 contains 13 residues. The germline CDR1 and CDR2 sequences are MNHEY and SVGAGI. DNA of the CDR3: TGTGCCAGCAGTTACTTGGCGGACAGGGAGGCTTTCTTT. Translated: CASSYLADREAFF.

This clone came up a few times. The CDR3 is CASSTTGSGNTIYF. CDR3 coding DNA: TGTGCCAGCAGCACCACAGGGTCTGGAAACACCATATATTTT. The chain employs TRBV9 and TRBJ1-3; D possibly corresponds to TRBD1 (6 bases). In germline, CDR1 is SGDLS, CDR2 YYNGEE. CDR3 length: 14 amino acids. The V gene lost 4 bases and the J gene lost 1 base, with 9 bases spanning the gap.

The rearrangement joins TRBV5-1 to TRBJ2-7; the D is unclear. The CDR3 contains 14 residues. Trimming left V 0 bases short and J 2 bases short, with 9 bases between. Germline V gene sequence: CDR1 SGHRS, CDR2 YFSETQ. The CDR3 region has the DNA TGCGCCAGCAGCTTGGAGGGCATGGCCTACGAGCAGTACTTC. Translating it yields CASSLEGMAYEQYF.

The CDR3 DNA reads as TGTGCCAGTAGTTATCCAGGCCTCTATAGCAATCAGCCCCAGCATTTT. It encodes CASSYPGLYSNQPQHF. The V gene is TRBV19, the J gene TRBJ1-5; D unclear. The CDR3 is made up of 16 amino acids. Germline V lookup: CDR1 LNHDA, CDR2 SQIVND (reference sequence). Trimming cost V 5 bases and J 0 bases, with 14 bases left between them.

The chain employs TRBV5-1 and TRBJ1-2; the match to TRBD1 covers 9 bases. The V and J ends lost 0 bases and 2 bases, in that order; junction bases with no gene match: 2. The CDR3 loop spans 15 amino acids. The germline V gene has CDR1 SGHRS and CDR2 YFSETQ. Written as DNA, the CDR3 is TGCGCCAGCAGCTTGGGGGGACAGGGCAACTATGGCTACACCTTC. Protein product: CASSLGGQGNYGYTF.

The chain is built from TRBV11-2 and TRBJ1-1; TRBD1 agrees at 8 bases. This CDR3 contains 12 residues. The V and J ends lost 5 bases and 10 bases, in that order; junction bases with no gene match: 6. CDR1 and CDR2 (germline): SGHAT, FQNNGV. For the CDR3, the DNA is TGTGCCAGCAGCCCGCGTACAGGGGGAGCTTTCTTT. Translated: CASSPRTGGAFF. Combining the CDR3 with reference TRBV11-2 and TRBJ1-1 gives the whole variable domain EAGVAQSPRYKIIEKRQSVAFWCNPISGHATLYWYQQILGQGPKLLIQFQNNGVVDDSQLPKDRFSAERLKGVDSTLKIQPAKLEDSAVYLCASSPRTGGAFFGQGTRLTVV.